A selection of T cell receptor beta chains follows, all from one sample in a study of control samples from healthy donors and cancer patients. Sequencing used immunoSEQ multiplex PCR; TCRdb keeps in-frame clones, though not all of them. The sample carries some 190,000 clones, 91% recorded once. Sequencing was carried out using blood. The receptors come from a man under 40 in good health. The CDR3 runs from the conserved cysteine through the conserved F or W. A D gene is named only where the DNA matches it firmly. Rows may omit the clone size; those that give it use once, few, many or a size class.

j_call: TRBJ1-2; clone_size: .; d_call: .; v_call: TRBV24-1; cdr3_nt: TGTGCCACCAGTTCGGGACAAGACTATGGCTACACCTTC; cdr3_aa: CATSSGQDYGYTF
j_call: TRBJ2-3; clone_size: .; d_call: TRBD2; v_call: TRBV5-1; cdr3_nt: TGCGCCAGCAGCTCACGTAGACTAGCGGGGGGGCCCACAGATACGCAGTATTTT; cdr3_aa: CASSSRRLAGGPTDTQYF
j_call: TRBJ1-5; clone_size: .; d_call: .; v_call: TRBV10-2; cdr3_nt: TGCGCCAGCACCGAAAGGGGGGGCAATCAGCCCCAGCATTTT; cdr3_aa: CASTERGGNQPQHF
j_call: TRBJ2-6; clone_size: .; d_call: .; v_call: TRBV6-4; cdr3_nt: TGTGCCAGCAGTGACCGTCAGGGGCCCGGGGCCAACGTCCTGACTTTC; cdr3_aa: CASSDRQGPGANVLTF
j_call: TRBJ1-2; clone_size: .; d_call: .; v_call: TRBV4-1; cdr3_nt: TGCGCCAGCAGCCAAGGTCGGGGGACCTATGGCTACACCTTC; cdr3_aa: CASSQGRGTYGYTF
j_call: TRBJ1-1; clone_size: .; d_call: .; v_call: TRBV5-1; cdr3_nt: TGCGCCAGCAGCTTGAGCTCGGCGGGGAACACTGAAGCTTTCTTT; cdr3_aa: CASSLSSAGNTEAFF
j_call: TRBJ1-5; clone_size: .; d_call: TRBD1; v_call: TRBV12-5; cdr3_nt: TGTGCTAGTGGTCCAGGGGGCTACAATCAGCCCCAGCATTTT; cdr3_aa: CASGPGGYNQPQHF
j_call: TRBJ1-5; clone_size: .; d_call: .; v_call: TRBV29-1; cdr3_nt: TGCGGAAGGGGCCAGCCCCAGCATTTT; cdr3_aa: CGRGQPQHF
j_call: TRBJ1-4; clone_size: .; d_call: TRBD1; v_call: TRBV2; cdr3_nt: TGTGCCAGCAGAATACAGGGGGCGAGCGAAAAACTGTTTTTT; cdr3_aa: CASRIQGASEKLFF
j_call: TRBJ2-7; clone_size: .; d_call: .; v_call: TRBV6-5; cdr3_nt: TGTGCCAGCAGCCGGGGGCGGGCCTACGAGCAGTACTTC; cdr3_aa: CASSRGRAYEQYF
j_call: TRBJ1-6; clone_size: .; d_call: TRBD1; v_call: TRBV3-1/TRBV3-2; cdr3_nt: TGTGCCAGCAGCCAAGAGGACAGGCGGAATTCACCCCTCCACTTT; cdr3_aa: CASSQEDRRNSPLHF
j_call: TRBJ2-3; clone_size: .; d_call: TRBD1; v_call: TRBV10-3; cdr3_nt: TGTGCCATCAGGGGACAGGGCACAGATACGCAGTATTTT; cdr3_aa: CAIRGQGTDTQYF
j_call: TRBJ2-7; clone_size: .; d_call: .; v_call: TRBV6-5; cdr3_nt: TGTGCCAGCAAAGCGGCGACAGAGCAGTACTTC; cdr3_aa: CASKAATEQYF
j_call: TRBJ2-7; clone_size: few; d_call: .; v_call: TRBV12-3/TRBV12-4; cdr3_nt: TGTGCCAGCAGCACCTCCTACGAGCAGTACTTC; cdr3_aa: CASSTSYEQYF
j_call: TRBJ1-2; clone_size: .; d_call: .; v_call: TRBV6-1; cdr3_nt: TGTGCCAGCAGTGAGCACTCTAAACCGGGCCCGGGTGGGTATGGCTACACCTTC; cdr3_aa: CASSEHSKPGPGGYGYTF
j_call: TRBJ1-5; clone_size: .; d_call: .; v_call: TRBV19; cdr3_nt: TGTGCCAGTAGTATGGGGTATCAGCCCCAGCATTTT; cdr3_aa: CASSMGYQPQHF
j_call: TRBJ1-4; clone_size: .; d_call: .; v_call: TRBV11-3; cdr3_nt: TGTGCCAGCAGCTCCTCCCATAGCGACAAGAGGGCTGAAAAACTGTTTTTT; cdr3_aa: CASSSSHSDKRAEKLFF
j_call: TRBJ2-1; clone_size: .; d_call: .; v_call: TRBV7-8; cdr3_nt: TGTGCCAGCAGCTTACTAGGGGGGGGCTCCTACAATGAGCAGTTCTTC; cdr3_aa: CASSLLGGGSYNEQFF
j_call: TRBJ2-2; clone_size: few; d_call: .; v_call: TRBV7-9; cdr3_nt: TGTGCCAGCAGCCCGGGACAAGGGCTTTACACCGGGGAGCTGTTTTTT; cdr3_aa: CASSPGQGLYTGELFF
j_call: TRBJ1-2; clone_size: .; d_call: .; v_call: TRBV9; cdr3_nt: TGTGCCAGCAGCTCAAGGGGCAGGGATTATGGCTACACCTTC; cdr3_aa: CASSSRGRDYGYTF
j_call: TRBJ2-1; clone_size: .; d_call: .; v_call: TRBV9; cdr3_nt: TGTGCCAGCAGCGCGCCCCGTTCTCTTGAGCAGTTCTTC; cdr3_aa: CASSAPRSLEQFF
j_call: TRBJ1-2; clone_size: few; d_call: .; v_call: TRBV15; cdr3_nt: TGTGCCACCAGCGCCCGTGGAGGGGATGGCTACACCTTC; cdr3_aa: CATSARGGDGYTF
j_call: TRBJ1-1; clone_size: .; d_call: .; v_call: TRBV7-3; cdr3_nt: TGTGCCAGCAGCCTCGTACAGGTACAGGGGAACACTGAAGCTTTCTTT; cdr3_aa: CASSLVQVQGNTEAFF
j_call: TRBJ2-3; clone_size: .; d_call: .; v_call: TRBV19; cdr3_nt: TGTGCCAGTAGTCCACCCGGGGGCCTCACAGATACGCAGTATTTT; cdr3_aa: CASSPPGGLTDTQYF
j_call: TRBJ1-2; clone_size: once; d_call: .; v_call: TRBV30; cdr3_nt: TGTGCCTGGAGTGCCACTAACTATGGCTACACCTTC; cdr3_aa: CAWSATNYGYTF
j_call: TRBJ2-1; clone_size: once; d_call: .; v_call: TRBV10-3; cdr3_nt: TGTGCCATCAGTGAGCTGGAAAAGGATGAGCAGTTCTTC; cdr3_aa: CAISELEKDEQFF
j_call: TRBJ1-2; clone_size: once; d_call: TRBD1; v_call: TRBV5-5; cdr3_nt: TGTGCCAGCAGCCGGACAGGGGACCTCTATGGCTACACCTTC; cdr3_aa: CASSRTGDLYGYTF
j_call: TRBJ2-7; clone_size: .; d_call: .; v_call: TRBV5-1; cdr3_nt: TGCGCCAGCAGCTTGGTGCAGAGCTCCTACGAGCAGTACTTC; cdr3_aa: CASSLVQSSYEQYF
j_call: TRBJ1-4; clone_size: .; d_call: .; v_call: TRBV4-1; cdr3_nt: TGCGCCAGCAGCCGAGTTTTGGACAGAAATGAAAAACTGTTTTTT; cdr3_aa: CASSRVLDRNEKLFF
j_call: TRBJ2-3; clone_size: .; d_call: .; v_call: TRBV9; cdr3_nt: TGTGCCAGCAGCGTAGCTACGGGTTTAGCAGATACGCAGTATTTT; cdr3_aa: CASSVATGLADTQYF
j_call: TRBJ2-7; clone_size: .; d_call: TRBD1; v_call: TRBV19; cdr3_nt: TGTGCCAGTAGTCCTGGACAGGGAACTCTCTACGAGCAGTACTTC; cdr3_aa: CASSPGQGTLYEQYF
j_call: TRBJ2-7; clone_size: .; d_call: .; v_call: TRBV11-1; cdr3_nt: TGTGCCAGCAGCAAAGGGGACTCCTACAAGCAGTACTTC; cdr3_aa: CASSKGDSYKQYF
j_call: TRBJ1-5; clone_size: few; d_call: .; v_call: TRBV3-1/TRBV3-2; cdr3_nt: TGTGCCAGCAGCCAAGATAAGGGCGGTCAGCCCCAGCATTTT; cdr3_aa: CASSQDKGGQPQHF
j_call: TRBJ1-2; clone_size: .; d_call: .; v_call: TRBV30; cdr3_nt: TGTGCCTGGAGTGTTCCCACGGGGCGGGTGGGCTACACCTTC; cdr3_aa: CAWSVPTGRVGYTF
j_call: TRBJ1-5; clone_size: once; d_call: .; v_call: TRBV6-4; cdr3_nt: TGTGCCAGCAGTGACTCGATTCGTCGGGGCAGTCGGCGTACGCAGCCCCAGCATTTT; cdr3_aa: CASSDSIRRGSRRTQPQHF
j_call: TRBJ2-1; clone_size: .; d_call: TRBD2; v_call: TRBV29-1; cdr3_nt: TGCAGCGCAAAAGCGGGGGGTAGCGACAATGAGCAGTTCTTC; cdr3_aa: CSAKAGGSDNEQFF
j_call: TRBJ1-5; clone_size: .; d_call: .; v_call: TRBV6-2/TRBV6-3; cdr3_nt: TGTGCCAGCAGTCACAGACAGGACGATAGCAATCAGCCCCAGCATTTT; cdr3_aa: CASSHRQDDSNQPQHF
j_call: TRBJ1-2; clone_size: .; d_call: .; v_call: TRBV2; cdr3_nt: TGTGCCAGCAGTGAGGAGGGTATATTTGGCTACACCTTC; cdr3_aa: CASSEEGIFGYTF
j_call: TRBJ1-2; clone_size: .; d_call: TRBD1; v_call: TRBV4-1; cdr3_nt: TGCGCCAGCAGCCAAGATCCTGAGTCAGGGGGCTATGGCTACACCTTC; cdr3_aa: CASSQDPESGGYGYTF
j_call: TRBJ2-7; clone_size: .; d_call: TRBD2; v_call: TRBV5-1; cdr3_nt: TGCGCCAGCAGCTTGGCACTAGCGGGGGGAGGCGACGAGCAGTACTTC; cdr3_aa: CASSLALAGGGDEQYF